This TCR beta chain was captured in a study of blood T cell repertoires in COVID-19. The participants were between roughly 18 and 90 years old and came from under 25 US areas. Researchers sorted participants into cohorts using their self-reported clinical history. Here immunoSEQ multiplex PCR was the method, and the copy in TCRdb shows in-frame clones only, minus some. The sample includes around 310,000 clones, around nine tenths of them seen just once. This TCR came from a woman aged 25 to 39 who had recovered from COVID-19. The sequencing sample was made of PBMCs or T cells enriched from blood (not recorded which).

CDR3 amino acids: CASSLTESSYNSPLHF. The CDR3 DNA is TGTGCCAGCAGTTTGACAGAGAGCTCCTATAATTCACCCCTCCACTTT. V usage is TRBV27 and J usage is TRBJ1-6; maybe TRBD1 (5 bases). This CDR3 region has 16 residues. Germline values: CDR1 MNHEY, CDR2 SMNVEV (reference sequence). Between the trimmed V and J ends, which lost 3 bases and 0 bases, there was a span of 9 bases.